By frequency, the clone carrying this T cell receptor (beta chain) registers large. Looked up from germline, CDR1 is SGDLS and CDR2 is YYNGEE. The CDR3 has 15 amino acids. This sample was included in a study of T cells expressing NK-cell markers. TCRdb re-called the 5' RACE reads, yielding one record per CDR3 amino acid sequence without DNA. The table lists about 740 distinct CDR3 sequences, with around 85% in the top ten. This TCR was sampled from a man between 18 and 69 years old in good health. The sequenced sample consisted of blood T cells: a sorted CD56 or NKG2C T cell subset, CD4+ or CD8+ T cells, or bulk PBMC T cells (not recorded which). This rearrangement joins TRBV9 to TRBJ2-3; as DNA is missing, the TRBD1 call by TCRdb cannot be tested. This chain's CDR3 is CASSLLAGALDTQYF.